The 9 T cell receptor beta chains listed next were all sequenced from one sample in a study of monozygotic twins with inflammatory bowel disease. TCRdb reprocessed the 5' RACE reads; each CDR3 protein has one entry and no DNA is given. The sample table includes 210,000 or so distinct CDR3 sequences. What was sequenced was blood. These receptors originate from a human donor with ulcerative colitis or Crohn's disease, or a healthy co-twin of an affected twin (not recorded which).

The genes are TRBV7-9 and TRBJ1-1; TCRdb's D call of TRBD1 is untestable without DNA. This CDR3 contains 14 residues. From germline, CDR1 is SEHNR and CDR2 FQNEAQ (reference sequence). CDR3 sequence reads: CASSPQGGITEAFF.

The chain recombines TRBV20-1 with TRBJ1-1. Per germline, CDR1 DFQATT and CDR2 SNEGSKA (reference sequence). The CDR3 is made up of 11 amino acids. The CDR3 loop is CSATSNTEAFF.

This chain connects TRBV6-1 to TRBJ1-2; as DNA is missing, the TRBD1 call by TCRdb cannot be tested. The CDR3 has 15 residues. The germline gives CDR1 MNHNS, CDR2 SASEGT. CDR3 residues: CASSEFGDRTYGYTF.

The chain links TRBV12-3 or TRBV12-4 to TRBJ2-7; TCRdb picks TRBD2, but there is no DNA to check that call. CDR3 length: 14 residues. The CDR3 protein is CASSPGPPVYEQYF.

This chain uses TRBV2 with TRBJ2-7; TCRdb reports TRBD1, a call that lacks DNA to check it against. This CDR3 has 15 amino acids. Germline lookup yields CDR1 SNHLY and CDR2 FYNNEI. This CDR3 is CASSGETAFSYEQYF.

The chain combines TRBV2 with TRBJ2-2; TCRdb gives TRBD2 as the D gene, but with no DNA this cannot be confirmed. The CDR3 runs to 14 residues. The germline gives CDR1 SNHLY, CDR2 FYNNEI. The CDR3 sequence: CASSEGLGIGELFF. The full variable domain, its missing parts supplied by reference TRBV2 and TRBJ2-2, is EPEVTQTPSHQVTQMGQEVILRCVPISNHLYFYWYRQILGQKVEFLVSFYNNEISEKSEIFDDQFSVERPDGSNFTLKIRSTKLEDSAMYFCASSEGLGIGELFFGEGSRLTVL.

J is TRBJ2-7 and V is TRBV7-2; TCRdb's assignment of TRBD1 cannot be checked, as there is no DNA. This CDR3 has 14 amino acids. Germline V lookup: CDR1 SGHTA, CDR2 FQGNSA. CDR3: CASSLTGVPYEQYF. Drawing the rest from reference TRBV7-2 and TRBJ2-7, the complete variable domain is GAGVSQSPSNKVTEKGKDVELRCDPISGHTALYWYRQSLGQGLEFLIYFQGNSAPDKSGLPSDRFSAERTGGSVSTLTIQRTQQEDSAVYLCASSLTGVPYEQYFGPGTRLTVT.

The chain carries TRBV20-1 and TRBJ2-6; no DNA is available, so the TRBD1 call from TCRdb remains unchecked. Germline loops: CDR1 DFQATT, CDR2 SNEGSKA (reference sequence). The CDR3 sequence is 14 residues long. CDR3 region: CSARGGAGANVLTF.

The chain joins TRBV29-1 to TRBJ1-2; TCRdb proposes TRBD1, but this gene call is untestable without DNA. The length of the CDR3 is 13 residues. The germline V gene encodes CDR1 SQVTM and CDR2 ANQGSEA. CDR3 residues: CSVGTVGQMGYTF.